This passage covers 30 T cell receptor beta chains from one sample sequenced in a study of lung T cells in sarcoidosis with Löfgren's syndrome. TCRdb fed the reads into MiXCR, producing one record per CDR3 protein. This sample has more than 50,000 distinct CDR3 sequences, with 21% found just once. Sequencing was done on a sample of CD4+ T cells from PBMCs. These receptors originate from a human donor with sarcoidosis (Löfgren's syndrome or another form), or a control subject (not recorded which).

This clonotype was counted at least ten times. At one end the junction does not follow the germline gene, possibly because of a read error. The CDR3, as DNA: TGTGCCATCAGTGACCCGGGACGGGCCTTGATCTTT. Translating gives CAISDPGRALIF. This chain uses TRBV10-3 with TRBJ1-6; the D gene is possibly TRBD1 (5 bases). The germline V gene encodes CDR1 ENHRY and CDR2 SYGVKD. This CDR3 is 12 amino acids long.

This clonotype has only a few counts. This CDR3 reads CASSSSGTRSNQPQHF. The CDR3 region has the DNA TGTGCCAGTAGTTCCTCCGGGACCCGGAGCAATCAGCCCCAGCATTTT. The genes are TRBV19 and TRBJ1-5, with a tentative D call TRBD1 (5 bases). The CDR3 totals 16 residues. Trimming stripped 5 bases from V and 1 base from J, with 15 bases between. Per the germline V gene, CDR1 is LNHDA and CDR2 is SQIVND (reference sequence).

The chain has TRBV9 and TRBJ2-3, with 7 bases fitting TRBD2. This CDR3 region has 15 residues. The germline CDR1 and CDR2 sequences are SGDLS and YYNGEE. Trimming at V came to 5 bases and at J to 2 bases, leaving 8 bases not matched to a gene. The CDR3 region is CASRRSGTDTDTQYF. As DNA, the CDR3 is TGTGCCAGCAGGAGGAGCGGGACGGACACAGATACGCAGTATTTT.

Ten or more counts support this clonotype. The genes are TRBV20-1 and TRBJ2-1, with D maybe TRBD2 (5 bases). Germline assignment: CDR1 DFQATT and CDR2 SNEGSKA (reference sequence). The CDR3 covers 13 residues. Trimming removed 4 bases at V and 0 bases at J, with 7 bases between. The CDR3 nucleotides are TGCAGTGCTATACGGGGCTCCTACAATGAGCAGTTCTTC. This codes for CSAIRGSYNEQFF.

Points on this clonotype: One end of the junction does not line up with germline, which may come from a read error. This rearrangement joins TRBV7-6 to TRBJ1-3; D not certain. The CDR3 consists of 15 residues. The germline gives CDR1 SGHVS, CDR2 FNYEAQ. The CDR3 DNA is TGTGCCAGCAGCTTAGAGGTGGTACCTGGAAACACCATGTATTTT. It is translated as CASSLEVVPGNTMYF.

This clonotype was detected many times. The V call is TRBV6-1, the J call TRBJ1-3; D unclear. The V end lost 5 bases, the J end lost 3 bases, and 8 bases lay between the germline ends. Germline values: CDR1 MNHNS, CDR2 SASEGT. This CDR3 is built from 13 residues. CDR3 coding DNA: TGTGCCAGCAGTATAACGCTTGGAAACACCATATATTTT. Amino acid sequence: CASSITLGNTIYF.

The chain couples TRBV29-1 to TRBJ2-4; D is uncertain. The CDR3 loop spans 12 amino acids. Between the trimmed V and J ends, which lost 0 bases and 7 bases, there was a span of 7 bases. Germline CDR1 is SQVTM and CDR2 is ANQGSEA. The CDR3 DNA reads TGCAGCGTTGAAGAAAGTACGAACATTCAGTACTTC. It is translated as CSVEESTNIQYF.

Many counts were recorded for this clonotype. V is TRBV28 and J is TRBJ1-2; 8 bases map to TRBD1. The CDR3 totals 14 residues. With 7 bases clipped from V and 7 bases from J, the junction kept 11 bases outside the gene matches. CDR1 is MDHEN and CDR2 is SYDVKM in the germline V gene. As DNA, the CDR3 is TGTGCCAGCATCCAGGGGGCGGCGTATGCTGGCTACACCTTC. It encodes CASIQGAAYAGYTF.

This clonotype was seen many times. The chain uses TRBV6-2 or TRBV6-3 and TRBJ2-4, with D perhaps TRBD2 (6 bases). The V gene's germline CDR1 is MNHEY and CDR2 SVGEGT. CDR3 length equals 15 residues. The V gene lost 7 bases and the J gene lost 1 base, with 14 bases spanning the gap. CDR3 in amino acids: CASTDGGRAKNIQYF. As DNA, the CDR3 is TGTGCCAGCACCGATGGAGGGAGGGCCAAAAACATTCAGTACTTC.

This clonotype was counted ten times or more. This sequence joins TRBV2 and TRBJ2-3; 10 bases align to TRBD1. V dropped 10 bases and J dropped 4; count of bases not matched to a gene: 11. CDR1 and CDR2 (germline): SNHLY, FYNNEI. CDR3 length: 15 amino acids. The CDR3 region is CATLRDRGKADTQYF. CDR3 DNA: TGTGCCACCCTCCGGGACAGGGGAAAGGCAGATACGCAGTATTTT.

There are a few counts of this clonotype. This chain uses TRBV5-1 with TRBJ2-5, with TRBD1 identical over 10 bases. The CDR3 sequence is 16 residues long. The junction had 15 bases not matched to a gene; V was cut back by 4 bases and J by 9 bases. Germline V gives CDR1 SGHRS, CDR2 YFSETQ. The chain's CDR3 is CASSNLNRDRGPSQYF. The DNA of the CDR3 is TGCGCCAGCAGCAACCTCAACCGGGACAGGGGCCCGTCCCAGTACTTC.

By its share, this clonotype is medium-sized. The V gene is TRBV27, the J gene TRBJ1-1; 8 bases map to TRBD1. The CDR3 has 16 residues. The germline gives CDR1 MNHEY, CDR2 SMNVEV (reference sequence). Trimming took 5 bases from V and 1 from J; bases not matched to a gene: 9. CDR3 nucleotide sequence: TGTGCCAGCAGTCCCTACCGACAGGGGCGGAACACTGAAGCTTTCTTT. This codes for CASSPYRQGRNTEAFF.

This clonotype has more than one count but fewer than ten. This rearrangement joins TRBV4-2 to TRBJ1-1; TRBD1 is a possible D gene (6 bases). The germline V and J ends were trimmed by 1 base and 1 base, with 10 bases remaining between them. The CDR3 covers 15 residues. In germline, CDR1 is LGHNA, CDR2 YNFKEQ. CDR3 sequence (DNA): TGTGCCAGCAGCCAAGTGACAGGCGCGAACACTGAAGCTTTCTTT. As protein: CASSQVTGANTEAFF.

In its sample, this clonotype was seen many times. J is TRBJ1-5 and V is TRBV28; D is uncertain. The CDR3 runs to 12 residues. V lost 5 bases and J lost 4, with 6 bases in between. The V gene's germline CDR1 is MDHEN and CDR2 SYDVKM. CDR3 sequence (DNA): TGTGCCAGCAGTCCTTGGAATCAGCCCCAGCATTTT. Its protein is CASSPWNQPQHF.

The gene calls are TRBV7-2 and TRBJ2-2, with D possibly TRBD2 on 6 matching bases. Germline CDR1 is SGHTA and CDR2 is FQGNSA. Trimming removed 7 bases from V and 11 bases from J, with 23 bases in between. The CDR3 consists of 15 residues. The CDR3: CASTLGGALETELFF. CDR3 nucleotide sequence: TGTGCCAGCACCCTCGGCGGGGCCCTAGAAACAGAGCTGTTTTTT. The entire variable domain, with the rest obtained from reference TRBV7-2 and TRBJ2-2, is as follows: GAGVSQSPSNKVTEKGKDVELRCDPISGHTALYWYRQSLGQGLEFLIYFQGNSAPDKSGLPSDRFSAERTGGSVSTLTIQRTQQEDSAVYLCASTLGGALETELFFGEGSRLTVL.

This clonotype was found a few times. The rearrangement links TRBV19 to TRBJ2-1, with 8 bases matching TRBD2. Germline-derived CDR1 and CDR2 are LNHDA and SQIVND (reference sequence). The CDR3 extends over 15 amino acids. Losses at the gene ends were 5 bases for V and 0 bases for J; bases not matched to a gene: 3. CDR3 nucleotides: TGTGCCAGTAGTCTTAGCGGGGTCTCCTACAATGAGCAGTTCTTC. Translated: CASSLSGVSYNEQFF.

At least ten counts were recorded for this clonotype. The genes are TRBV10-2 and TRBJ2-2, with TRBD2 as a possible D gene (5 bases). The germline gives CDR1 WSHSY, CDR2 SAAADI. The CDR3 has 14 amino acids. Trimming took 10 bases from V and 5 from J, leaving 17 bases between them. The CDR3 DNA reads TGCGCCACCCTACTAGGAGTCCAGACCGGGGAGCTGTTTTTT. Protein sequence: CATLLGVQTGELFF.

This clonotype was seen ten or more times. The chain is built from TRBV25-1 and TRBJ2-5; D is unresolved. Deletions cut 1 base from V and 2 bases from J, with 8 bases between. CDR1 is MGHDK and CDR2 is SYGVNS in the germline V gene. There are 14 residues in the CDR3. This CDR3 reads CASSESVGQETQYF. The CDR3 DNA sequence: TGTGCCAGCAGTGAATCGGTCGGACAAGAGACCCAGTACTTC. The whole variable domain, remainder taken from reference TRBV25-1 and TRBJ2-5, is EADIYQTPRYLVIGTGKKITLECSQTMGHDKMYWYQQDPGMELHLIHYSYGVNSTEKGDLSSESTVSRIRTEHFPLTLESARPSHTSQYLCASSESVGQETQYFGPGTRLLVL.

There are many counts of this clonotype. This chain uses TRBV7-2 with TRBJ1-1; D unclear. Trimming shortened V by 1 base and J by 0 bases, and 9 bases separated the two germline ends. Germline V CDR1 and CDR2: SGHTA, FQGNSA. The CDR3 loop spans 15 amino acids. In nucleotides, the CDR3 is TGTGCCAGCAGCTTAGAGGCCAGCCTGAACACTGAAGCTTTCTTT. Encoded protein: CASSLEASLNTEAFF.

CDR3 bases: TGCGCCAGCAGCCAAGATGGGGGCAGGGTAAGGACTGAAGCTTTCTTT. This translates into CASSQDGGRVRTEAFF. V usage is TRBV4-1 and J usage is TRBJ1-1, with TRBD1 as a possible D gene (6 bases). Germline CDR1 is MGHRA and CDR2 is YSYEKL. V was shortened by 0 bases and J by 5 bases, with 16 bases between the two germline ends. The CDR3 is 16 amino acids.

This clonotype was seen many times. The gene calls are TRBV10-3 and TRBJ2-7; unclear D gene. The CDR3 extends over 12 amino acids. V shed 6 bases and J shed 0 bases, with 6 bases lying between them. Germline lookup yields CDR1 ENHRY and CDR2 SYGVKD. This CDR3 reads CAIRPDSYEQYF. The CDR3 DNA follows: TGTGCCATCAGGCCTGACTCCTACGAGCAGTACTTC.

The rearrangement uses TRBV28 and TRBJ1-1; D remains ambiguous. Looked up from germline, CDR1 is MDHEN and CDR2 is SYDVKM. The CDR3 consists of 10 residues. The V gene lost 5 bases and the J gene lost 10 bases, with 8 bases spanning the gap. CDR3 sequence (DNA): TGTGCCAGCAGTGGCGGGAGAGCTTTCTTT. Translating gives CASSGGRAFF.

There are many counts of this clonotype. The gene calls are TRBV6-1 and TRBJ2-7; D uncertain. Trimming took off 5 bases at V and 0 bases at J, with 11 bases between the two ends. Germline values: CDR1 MNHNS, CDR2 SASEGT. This CDR3 region has 14 residues. The CDR3: CASSTASGSYEQYF. The CDR3 coding sequence is TGTGCCAGCAGTACAGCCTCGGGCTCCTACGAGCAGTACTTC.

This clonotype has ten or more counts. The rearrangement joins TRBV7-3 to TRBJ2-3; 7 bases agree with TRBD2. With V trimmed by 5 bases and J by 1 base, 3 bases remained unmatched. Germline loops: CDR1 SGHTA, CDR2 FQGTGA. This CDR3 spans 14 amino acids. The chain's CDR3 is CASSRRGGTDTQYF. In DNA form, the CDR3 reads TGTGCCAGCAGCCGCCGGGGGGGCACAGATACGCAGTATTTT.

The V gene is TRBV29-1, the J gene TRBJ2-7; D unresolved. The germline V gene has CDR1 SQVTM and CDR2 ANQGSEA. Trimming removed 4 bases at V and 3 bases at J, with 13 bases between. This CDR3 is built from 13 residues. The CDR3 nucleotides read TGCAGCGTTGCGACTTCCCCCTTCTACGAGCAGTACGTC. Its translation is CSVATSPFYEQYV.

This clonotype showed up just a few times. This CDR3 is CASSPSTDRTDTQYF. The DNA of the CDR3 is TGTGCCAGCAGCCCCTCTACCGACCGCACAGATACGCAGTATTTT. The V call is TRBV9, the J call TRBJ2-3, with D unresolved. Trimming cost V 4 bases and J 1 base, with 13 bases left between them. Germline lookup yields CDR1 SGDLS and CDR2 YYNGEE. The CDR3 spans 15 residues.

The CDR3 DNA sequence: TGTGCCAGTAGTATGACAGGAGCCGGAGATACGCAGTATTTT. Protein sequence: CASSMTGAGDTQYF. The gene calls are TRBV19 and TRBJ2-3, with D perhaps TRBD1 (6 bases). This CDR3 comprises 14 residues. Germline lookup yields CDR1 LNHDA and CDR2 SQIVND (reference sequence). V dropped 3 bases and J dropped 5 bases, with 12 bases sitting between them.

This clonotype showed up just a few times. The rearrangement links TRBV7-9 to TRBJ2-2, with 10 bases fitting TRBD1. Losses at the gene ends were 8 bases for V and 5 bases for J; bases not matched to a gene: 8. Germline values: CDR1 SEHNR, CDR2 FQNEAQ (reference sequence). The CDR3 is 15 amino acids. The CDR3 coding sequence is TGTGCCAGCCCCAAGGACAGGGGGAATACCGGGGAGCTGTTTTTT. Translation: CASPKDRGNTGELFF. The full variable domain, completed using reference TRBV7-9 and TRBJ2-2, is DTGVSQNPRHKITKRGQNVTFRCDPISEHNRLYWYRQTLGQGPEFLTYFQNEAQLEKSRLLSDRFSAERPKGSFSTLEIQRTEQGDSAMYLCASPKDRGNTGELFFGEGSRLTVL.

This clonotype was recorded many times. The chain uses TRBV6-1 and TRBJ2-5; TRBD1 agrees at 7 bases. The CDR3 sequence is 14 residues long. V lost 6 bases, J lost 2 bases, and 6 bases stayed unmatched. Germline V gene lookup returns CDR1 MNHNS and CDR2 SASEGT. This chain's CDR3 is CASSRDRVQETQYF. The CDR3, as DNA: TGTGCCAGCAGCCGGGACAGAGTTCAAGAGACCCAGTACTTC.

The sample holds many counts of this clonotype. The V and J genes are TRBV20-1 and TRBJ2-7; D is tentatively TRBD1 or TRBD2 (5 bases each). Per germline, CDR1 DFQATT and CDR2 SNEGSKA (reference sequence). The CDR3 runs to 15 residues. Trimming removed 1 base at V and 1 base at J, with 14 bases between. The CDR3 reads CSARGDAPGSYEQYV. As DNA, the CDR3 is TGCAGTGCTAGAGGGGACGCGCCGGGGTCCTACGAGCAGTACGTC.